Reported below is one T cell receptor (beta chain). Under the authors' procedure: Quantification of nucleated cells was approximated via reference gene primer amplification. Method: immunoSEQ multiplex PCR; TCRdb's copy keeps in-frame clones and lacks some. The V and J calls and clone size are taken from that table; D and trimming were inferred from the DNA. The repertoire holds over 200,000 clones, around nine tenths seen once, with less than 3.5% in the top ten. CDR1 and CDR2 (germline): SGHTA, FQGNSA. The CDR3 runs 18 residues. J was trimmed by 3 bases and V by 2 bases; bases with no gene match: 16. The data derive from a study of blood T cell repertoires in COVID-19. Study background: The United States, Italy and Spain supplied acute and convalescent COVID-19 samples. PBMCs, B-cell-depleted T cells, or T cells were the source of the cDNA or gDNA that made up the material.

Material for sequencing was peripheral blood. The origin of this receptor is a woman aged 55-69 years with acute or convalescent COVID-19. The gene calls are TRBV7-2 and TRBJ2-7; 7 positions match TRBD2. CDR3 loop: CASSLLPPLLAEYYEQYF. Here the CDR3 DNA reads TGTGCCAGCAGCTTACTCCCCCCCCTGCTAGCGGAGTACTACGAGCAGTACTTC.